This TCR beta chain was profiled in a study of cytomegalovirus exposure and HLA in healthy donors. Trimming left V 8 bases short and J 0 bases short, with 13 bases between. The CDR3 runs to 15 residues. Germline assignment: CDR1 MGHRA and CDR2 YSYEKL. Participants comprised healthy donors of bone marrow. Study findings and constraints: Accurate prediction of most subjects' HLA-A and HLA-B alleles from TCR beta sequences was reported.

On this clone itself: Its specificity is not known.

Primers for the PCR totalled 60 Vbeta and 13 Jbeta. Sequencing was performed with immunoSEQ multiplex PCR; in TCRdb, only in-frame clones are kept and a portion is missing. Counted here are 100,000 or so clones, 80% to 85% occurring once; the ten biggest clones make up 6.5% to 7%. The chain has TRBV4-1 and TRBJ1-4; D is unresolved. The sequence was obtained from a young man in good health and CMV-seropositive. The material sequenced was PBMCs. As DNA, the CDR3 is TGCGCCAGCGGCCGAGTCGGGACAACTAATGAAAAACTGTTTTTT. Its protein is CASGRVGTTNEKLFF.